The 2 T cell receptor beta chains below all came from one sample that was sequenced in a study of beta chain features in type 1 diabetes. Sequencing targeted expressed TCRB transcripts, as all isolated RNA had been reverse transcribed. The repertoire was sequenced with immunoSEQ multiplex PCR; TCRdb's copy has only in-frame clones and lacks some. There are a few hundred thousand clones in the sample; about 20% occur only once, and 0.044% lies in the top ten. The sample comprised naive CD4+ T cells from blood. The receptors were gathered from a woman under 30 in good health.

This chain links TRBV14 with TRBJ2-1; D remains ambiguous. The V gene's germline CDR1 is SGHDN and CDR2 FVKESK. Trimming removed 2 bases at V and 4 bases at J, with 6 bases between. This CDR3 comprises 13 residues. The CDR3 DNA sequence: TGTGCCAGCAGCCAATGGCGGTACAATGAGCAGTTCTTC. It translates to CASSQWRYNEQFF. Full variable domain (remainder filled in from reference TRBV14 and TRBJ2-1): EAGVTQFPSHSVIEKGQTVTLRCDPISGHDNLYWYRRVMGKEIKFLLHFVKESKQDESGMPNNRFLAERTGGTYSTLKVQPAELEDSGVYFCASSQWRYNEQFFGPGTRLTVL.

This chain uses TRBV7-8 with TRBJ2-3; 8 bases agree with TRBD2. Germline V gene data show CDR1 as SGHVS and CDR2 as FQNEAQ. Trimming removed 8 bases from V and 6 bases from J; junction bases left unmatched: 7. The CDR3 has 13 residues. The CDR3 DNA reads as TGTGCCAGCCGAGCGGGAGCGACTGATACGCAGTATTTT. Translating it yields CASRAGATDTQYF.